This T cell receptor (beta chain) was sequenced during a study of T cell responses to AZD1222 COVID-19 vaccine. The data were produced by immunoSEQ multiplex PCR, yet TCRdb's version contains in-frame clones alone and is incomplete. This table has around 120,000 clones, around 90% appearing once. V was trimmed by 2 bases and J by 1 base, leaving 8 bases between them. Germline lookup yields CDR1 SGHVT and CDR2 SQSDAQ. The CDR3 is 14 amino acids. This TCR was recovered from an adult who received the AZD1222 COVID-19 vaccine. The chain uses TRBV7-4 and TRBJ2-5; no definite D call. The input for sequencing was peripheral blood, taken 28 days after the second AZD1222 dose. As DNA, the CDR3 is TGTGCCAGCAGCTTATCTTCGGGCCAAGAGACCCAGTACTTC. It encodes CASSLSSGQETQYF.